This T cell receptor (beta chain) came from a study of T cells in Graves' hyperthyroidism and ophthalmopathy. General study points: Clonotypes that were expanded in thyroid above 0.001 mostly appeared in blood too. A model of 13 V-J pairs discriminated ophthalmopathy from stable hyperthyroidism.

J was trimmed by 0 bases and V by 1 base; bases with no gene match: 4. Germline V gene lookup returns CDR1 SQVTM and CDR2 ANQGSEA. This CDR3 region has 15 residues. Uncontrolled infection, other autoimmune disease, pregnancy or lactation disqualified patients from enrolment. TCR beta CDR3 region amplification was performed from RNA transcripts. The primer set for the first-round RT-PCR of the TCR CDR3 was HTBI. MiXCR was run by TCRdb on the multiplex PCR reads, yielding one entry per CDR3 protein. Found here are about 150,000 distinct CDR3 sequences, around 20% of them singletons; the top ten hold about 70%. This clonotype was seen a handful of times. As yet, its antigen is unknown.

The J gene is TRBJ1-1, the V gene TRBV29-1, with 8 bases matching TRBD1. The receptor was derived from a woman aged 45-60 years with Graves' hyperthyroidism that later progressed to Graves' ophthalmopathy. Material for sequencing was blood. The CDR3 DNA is TGCAGCGTTGAAGGCTTGACAGGGGTGAACACTGAAGCTTTCTTT. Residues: CSVEGLTGVNTEAFF.